This T cell receptor beta chain emerged from a study of cytomegalovirus exposure and HLA in healthy donors. This CDR3 is 16 amino acids long. V trimming: 2 bases; J trimming: 3 bases; junction bases outside the gene matches: 5. CDR1 SEHNR and CDR2 FQNEAQ come from the germline V gene (reference sequence). Study-level findings and limits: In a later analysis, most CMV-associated TCR beta chains appeared HLA-restricted. Equally common other TCR beta chains were less clonally expanded than HLA-associated ones, a later analysis found.

Both 60 Vbeta primers and 13 Jbeta primers went into the PCR. Sequencing used immunoSEQ multiplex PCR; TCRdb keeps in-frame clones, though not all of them. The repertoire holds 150,000 to 200,000 clones, with 65% to 85% as singletons. About this clone itself: Its antigen remains unknown.

The chain is built from TRBV7-9 and TRBJ2-3, with 10 bases lining up with TRBD2. The sequence was collected from a male donor in good health and CMV-seronegative. The sequenced sample consisted of PBMCs. For the CDR3, the DNA is TGTGCCAGCAGCTTATCGGGGACTAGCGATACAGATACGCAGTATTTT. As protein: CASSLSGTSDTDTQYF. Full variable domain (outside the CDR3, taken from reference TRBV7-9 and TRBJ2-3): DTGVSQNPRHKITKRGQNVTFRCDPISEHNRLYWYRQTLGQGPEFLTYFQNEAQLEKSRLLSDRFSAERPKGSFSTLEIQRTEQGDSAMYLCASSLSGTSDTDTQYFGPGTRLTVL.